This T cell receptor beta chain was recorded in a study of blood T cell repertoires in COVID-19. Trimming took off 2 bases at V and 4 bases at J, with 10 bases between the two ends. This CDR3 contains 14 residues. From germline, CDR1 is SGHKS and CDR2 YYEKEE (reference sequence). TCRdb keeps only in-frame clones here, not all; method: immunoSEQ multiplex PCR. The profile covers some 100,000 clones, with 75% to 90% appearing a single time and 7.7% taken by the ten largest. Sequenced input: peripheral blood. The chain is built from TRBV5-5 and TRBJ1-3; weak D call: TRBD1 (5 bases). The clonotype was recovered from a human donor in a cohort sampled during active COVID-19. Written as DNA, the CDR3 is TGTGCCAGCAGCTTCGCAGGGAGGGGAAACACCATATATTTT. Protein: CASSFAGRGNTIYF.